This T cell receptor (beta chain) was identified during a study of T-cell memory formation after mild COVID-19. Across the whole study: Clusters were largely donor specific. Study results and caveats: Clones contracting across day 15 to 85 had a balanced CD4/CD8 profile; later expanding clones leaned CD4+.

As to this clonotype: Its specificity is unknown.

CDR3 size: 16 residues. Trimming removed 2 bases from V and 3 bases from J, with 16 bases in between. CDR1 SGHRS and CDR2 YFSETQ come from the germline V gene. Constant-segment primers served in 5'RACE that generated TCR alpha and TCR beta cDNA libraries bearing sample barcodes and UMIs. From the 5' RACE reads, TCRdb called clonotypes with MiXCR, one entry per CDR3 protein. The sample lists fewer than 250,000 distinct CDR3 sequences, over 9.5% occurring once. The chain couples TRBV5-1 to TRBJ2-3; the D gene is possibly TRBD2 (5 bases). This clonotype originated in a man aged 18-30 years who had mild COVID-19 (a few samples of this study predate the infection). Cell type and time point are not known. Input material: PBMCs or a T cell subset sorted from them (not recorded which). This CDR3 reads CASSFGGTGLTDTQYF. The CDR3 DNA reads TGCGCCAGCAGCTTTGGAGGTACGGGATTAACAGATACGCAGTATTTT. Full variable domain (remainder filled in from reference TRBV5-1 and TRBJ2-3): KAGVTQTPRYLIKTRGQQVTLSCSPISGHRSVSWYQQTPGQGLQFLFEYFSETQRNKGNFPGRFSGRQFSNSRSEMNVSTLELGDSALYLCASSFGGTGLTDTQYFGPGTRLTVL.